This TCR beta chain appears in the sequencing data of a study of OX40 agonist ivuxolimab in advanced cancers. In the study overall: The drug used for patients, ivuxolimab, was an agonistic anti-OX40 (CD134) antibody. Those treated in dose escalation had hepatocellular carcinoma, melanoma, renal cell cancer or head and neck cancer. Among those enrolled, mean age was approximately 60 years (range about 20 to 79) and about 81% were male. Overall study findings and caveats: Some nonresponders also had low normalized T-cell clonal expansion.

On this clone itself: Its antigen is unknown.

Germline loops: CDR1 MDHEN, CDR2 SYDVKM. The length of the CDR3 is 13 residues. The data were produced by immunoSEQ multiplex PCR, yet TCRdb's version contains in-frame clones alone and is incomplete. The table lists around 20,000 clones, approximately 86% of them singletons. The chain carries TRBV28 and TRBJ1-1; a weak D match, TRBD1 (6 bases). Sequencing used CD4+ or CD8+ T cells sorted from blood, obtained in a trial of the OX40 agonist ivuxolimab. The receptor was isolated from an adult with an advanced solid tumor such as melanoma, head and neck, liver or kidney cancer. In nucleotides, the CDR3 is TGTGGAGTCGGGGGGCTCTTTAACACTGAAGCTTTCTTT. It codes for CGVGGLFNTEAFF.